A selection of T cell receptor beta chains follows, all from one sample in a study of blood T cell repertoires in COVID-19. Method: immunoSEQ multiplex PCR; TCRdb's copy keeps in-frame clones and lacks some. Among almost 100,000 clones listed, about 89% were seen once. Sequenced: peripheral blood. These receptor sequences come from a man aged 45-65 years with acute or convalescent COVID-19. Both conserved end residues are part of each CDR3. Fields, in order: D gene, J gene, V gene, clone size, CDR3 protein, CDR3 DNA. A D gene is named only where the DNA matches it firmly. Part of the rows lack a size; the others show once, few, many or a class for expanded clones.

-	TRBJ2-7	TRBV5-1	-	CASSSSTGTYEQYF	TGCGCCAGCAGCTCATCGACAGGCACCTACGAGCAGTACTTC
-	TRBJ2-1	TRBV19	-	CASRSERVINEQFF	TGTGCCAGTAGATCCGAGCGAGTTATCAATGAGCAGTTCTTC
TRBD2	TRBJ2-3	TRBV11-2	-	CASSLVASGGADTQYF	TGTGCCAGCAGCTTAGTGGCTAGCGGGGGCGCCGATACGCAGTATTTT
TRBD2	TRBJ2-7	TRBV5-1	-	CASSLGGTSGFYEQYF	TGCGCCAGCAGCTTGGGTGGGACTAGCGGGTTCTACGAGCAGTACTTC
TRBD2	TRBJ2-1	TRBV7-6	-	CASSLVGLASSYNEQFF	TGTGCCAGCAGCTTAGTCGGACTAGCGAGCTCCTACAATGAGCAGTTCTTC
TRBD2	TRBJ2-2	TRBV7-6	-	CASSLRTSGRAGELFF	TGTGCCAGCAGCTTAAGGACTAGCGGCAGGGCCGGGGAGCTGTTTTTT
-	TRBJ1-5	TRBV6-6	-	CASSYYGGSGQPQHF	TGTGCCAGCAGTTACTATGGGGGGTCGGGTCAGCCCCAGCATTTT
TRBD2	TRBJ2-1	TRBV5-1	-	CASSLYARETEQFF	TGCGCCAGCAGCTTGTATGCGCGGGAGACTGAGCAGTTCTTC
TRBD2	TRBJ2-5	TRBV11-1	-	CASSRTSGWGQYF	TGTGCCAGCAGCCGGACTAGCGGGTGGGGCCAGTACTTC
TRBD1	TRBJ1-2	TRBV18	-	CASSPLDRADYGYTF	TGTGCCAGCTCACCTCTGGACAGGGCGGACTATGGCTACACCTTC
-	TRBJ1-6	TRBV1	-	CTSSHRRAGSPLHF	TGCACCAGCAGCCATCGCAGGGCAGGTTCACCCCTCCACTTT
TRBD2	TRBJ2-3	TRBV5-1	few	CASSWEFGAGGPTGTDTQYF	TGCGCCAGCAGCTGGGAGTTTGGGGCGGGAGGGCCAACTGGCACAGATACGCAGTATTTT
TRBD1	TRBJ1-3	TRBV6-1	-	CASSERQGGTIYF	TGTGCCAGCAGTGAAAGACAGGGCGGCACCATATATTTT
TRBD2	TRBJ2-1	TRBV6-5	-	CASSFPLAGGYNEQFF	TGTGCCAGCAGTTTCCCTCTAGCGGGAGGTTACAATGAGCAGTTCTTC
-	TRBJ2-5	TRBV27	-	CASSPGEDYQETQYF	TGTGCCAGCTCCCCGGGAGAGGATTACCAAGAGACCCAGTACTTC
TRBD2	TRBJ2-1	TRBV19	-	CASSTNIGEGPENEQFF	TGTGCCAGTAGTACGAACATCGGGGAGGGCCCTGAGAATGAGCAGTTCTTC
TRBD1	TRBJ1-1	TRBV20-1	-	CSAYRGTEAFF	TGCAGTGCCTACAGGGGAACTGAAGCTTTCTTT
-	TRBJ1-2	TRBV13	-	CASSEGTSGDLGYTF	TGTGCCAGCAGCGAGGGGACATCCGGTGACTTAGGCTACACCTTC
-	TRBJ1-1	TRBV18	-	CASSPNTGRTDEAFF	TGTGCCAGCTCACCAAATACAGGTAGGACAGATGAAGCTTTCTTT
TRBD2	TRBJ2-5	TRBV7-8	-	CASSPVGLVVTQYF	TGTGCCAGCAGTCCCGTGGGACTAGTTGTGACCCAGTACTTC
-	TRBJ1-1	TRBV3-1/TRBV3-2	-	CASSPRGGRGAFF	TGTGCCAGCAGCCCCCGTGGGGGCCGGGGTGCTTTCTTT
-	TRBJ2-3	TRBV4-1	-	CASSQAEITDTQYF	TGCGCCAGCAGCCAAGCGGAGATTACAGATACGCAGTATTTT
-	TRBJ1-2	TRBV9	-	CASSVNPEVYGYTF	TGTGCCAGCAGCGTAAATCCGGAGGTTTATGGCTACACCTTC
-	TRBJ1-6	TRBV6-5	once	CASSMDRRDNSPLHF	TGTGCCAGCAGTATGGACAGAAGAGATAATTCACCCCTCCACTTT
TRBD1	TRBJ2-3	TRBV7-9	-	CASSLTGVVDTQYF	TGTGCCAGCAGCTTGACAGGGGTGGTAGATACGCAGTATTTT
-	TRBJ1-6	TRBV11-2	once	CASSRSYGRPESNSPLHF	TGTGCCAGCAGCCGATCGTATGGCAGACCGGAGTCGAATTCACCCCTCCACTTT